A selection of T cell receptor beta chains follows, all from one sample in a study of blood T cell repertoires in COVID-19. TCRdb's table, derived via immunoSEQ multiplex PCR, lists solely in-frame clones and lacks some. The table shows some 250,000 clones, with more than 75% occurring only once. Sequencing was done on a sample of PBMCs or T cells enriched from blood (not recorded which). These receptors all come from a middle-aged woman with acute COVID-19. Each CDR3 is given with its conserved first and last residue. The order of the fields is D gene, J gene, clone size, V gene, CDR3 DNA, CDR3 protein. A D gene is named only where the DNA matches it firmly. Clone size appears in some rows only: once, few, many, or a class for an expanded clone.

NA TRBJ2-2 NA TRBV5-1 TGCGCCAGCAGCTTGGCATTCACCGGGGAGCTGTTTTTT CASSLAFTGELFF
NA TRBJ1-3 NA TRBV5-6 TGTGCCAGCAGCAAACAGGGAATTGGAAACACCATATATTTT CASSKQGIGNTIYF
TRBD1 TRBJ1-5 NA TRBV6-5 TGTGCCAGCGGACAGGGGACCCATAGCAATCAGCCCCAGCATTTT CASGQGTHSNQPQHF
NA TRBJ1-3 NA TRBV13 TGTGCCAGCAGCCCGTATGCGCAGCGCTTTGGAAACACCATATATTTT CASSPYAQRFGNTIYF
TRBD1 TRBJ1-2 NA TRBV3-1/TRBV3-2 TGTGCCAGCAGCCAGACAGGGGGCTATGGCTACACCTTC CASSQTGGYGYTF
TRBD1 TRBJ1-2 NA TRBV14 TGTGCCAGCAGCCAGTACAGGGGCCATGGCTACACCTTC CASSQYRGHGYTF
TRBD1 TRBJ1-2 NA TRBV6-6 TGTGCCAGCAGTGGGAGACAGGGGTATGGCTACACCTTC CASSGRQGYGYTF
TRBD2 TRBJ2-5 NA TRBV3-1/TRBV3-2 TGTGCCAGCAGCCAAGACCGCTTATACGGGGAGGGAGAGACCCAGTACTTC CASSQDRLYGEGETQYF
NA TRBJ2-1 NA TRBV5-6 TGTGCCAGCAGCTCCCCGGGGACTGTTGAATACAATGAGCAGTTCTTC CASSSPGTVEYNEQFF
TRBD1 TRBJ2-3 NA TRBV18 TGTGCCAGCTCACCACCGGAGGGACAGGGCTCCACAGATACGCAGTATTTT CASSPPEGQGSTDTQYF
NA TRBJ2-3 NA TRBV7-8 TGTGCCAGCAGCCGCTACGCAGATACGCAGTATTTT CASSRYADTQYF
NA TRBJ2-7 once TRBV27 TGTGCCAGCAGTTTATCCTTACGGGGGTCCTACGAGCAGTACTTC CASSLSLRGSYEQYF
TRBD1 TRBJ1-6 NA TRBV10-3 TGTGCCATCAGTGGAACAGGGGGCGTTGGGGCCCTCCACTTT CAISGTGGVGALHF
NA TRBJ2-1 NA TRBV12-3/TRBV12-4 TGTGCCAGCAGTCTCTTCTCCGACAATGAGCAGTTCTTC CASSLFSDNEQFF
TRBD2 TRBJ2-7 NA TRBV11-3 TGTGCCAGCAGCTTCGATGGGACTAGCGGGGCTAGCTCCTACGAGCAGTACTTC CASSFDGTSGASSYEQYF
TRBD1 TRBJ2-7 NA TRBV12-3/TRBV12-4 TGTGCCAGCACCGCAGGACAGGGGGGCGAGCAGTACTTC CASTAGQGGEQYF
NA TRBJ2-4 NA TRBV6-6 TGTGCCAGCAGTAAGGGGCAGAGCAAAAACATTCAGTACTTC CASSKGQSKNIQYF
TRBD1 TRBJ1-6 NA TRBV4-1 TGCGCCAGCAGCCAAGTCTGGGACAGGGCTAATTCACCCCTCCACTTT CASSQVWDRANSPLHF
TRBD2 TRBJ2-7 NA TRBV27 TGTGCCAGCAGGGACCGTCGGACTAGCGGGGGGAGGTCTACCTACGAGCAGTACTTC CASRDRRTSGGRSTYEQYF
TRBD2 TRBJ2-1 NA TRBV4-1 TGCGCCAGCAGCCAAGCTAGCGGGGGGGCGGGGCAGTTCTTC CASSQASGGAGQFF
NA TRBJ2-2 NA TRBV27 TGTGCCAGCAGTACCCAGTACACCGGGGAGCTGTTTTTT CASSTQYTGELFF
NA TRBJ1-5 NA TRBV19 TGTGCCAGTAGTTCTCCAGCAGGGAAGAGTACGCAAAATCAGCCCCAGCATTTT CASSSPAGKSTQNQPQHF